The next 11 T cell receptor beta chains were all read from a single sample in a study of T cells in tuberculosis. Assay: immunoSEQ multiplex PCR; the TCRdb copy retains only in-frame clones and omits some. This sample has fewer than 35,000 clones; 86% occur once, and the top ten carry about 5%. Time point of the sample: new active TB diagnosis, blood taken before or within 7 days of starting treatment. Source: PBMCs, taken at tuberculosis diagnosis. The receptors were gathered from an adult with tuberculosis.

The V and J genes are TRBV5-1 and TRBJ1-6; 11 bases fit TRBD1. This CDR3 contains 21 residues. The trim removed 0 bases at V and 2 bases at J, leaving 13 bases unmatched. The V gene's germline CDR1 is SGHRS and CDR2 YFSETQ. The CDR3 region has the DNA TGCGCCAGCAGCTTGGCCTCGATAAGGACAGGGGGCGAAACCTATAATTCACCCCTCCACTTT. It codes for CASSLASIRTGGETYNSPLHF.

The chain uses TRBV10-3 and TRBJ1-2; D possibly corresponds to TRBD1 (5 bases). CDR1 and CDR2 (germline): ENHRY, SYGVKD. V was clipped by 3 bases and J by 0 bases, with 14 bases between them. This CDR3 region has 16 residues. The CDR3 region has the DNA TGTGCCATCAGTGACGGCAGGGCCTCTTCTAACTATGGCTACACCTTC. Translated: CAISDGRASSNYGYTF.

V usage is TRBV21-1 and J usage is TRBJ1-4. TRBV21-1 represents a pseudogene. The CDR3 covers 18 residues. The CDR3 DNA reads as TGTGCCAGCAGCAAAGGATGGAACGGGCGGGACGGTGCTGAAAAACTGTTTTTT. Protein: CASSKGWNGRDGAEKLFF.

The chain carries TRBV10-3 and TRBJ2-7; tentative D call: TRBD1 (6 bases). V lost 4 bases, J lost 3 bases, and 19 bases lay in between. The CDR3 consists of 16 residues. CDR1 and CDR2 from the germline V gene are ENHRY and SYGVKD. The CDR3 loop reads CAISVLGANRVYEQYF. In DNA form, the CDR3 reads TGTGCCATCAGTGTATTGGGGGCAAATCGAGTCTACGAGCAGTACTTC.

About this clone: The junction shows a germline mismatch at one end, possibly a read error. V and J are TRBV6-1 and TRBJ2-5; 7 nucleotides agree with TRBD1. This CDR3 is 14 amino acids long. From germline, CDR1 is MNHNS and CDR2 SASEGT. CDR3: CASSEGQVQETQYF. The DNA for the CDR3 is TGTGCCAGCAGCGAAGGACAGGTCCAAGAGACCCAGTACTTC.

The chain is built from TRBV19 and TRBJ2-7; 9 bases align to TRBD1. The germline V gene encodes CDR1 LNHDA and CDR2 SQIVND (reference sequence). This CDR3 is built from 16 residues. The J segment lost 4 bases and the V segment lost 3 bases, leaving 10 bases of the junction unmatched. The chain's CDR3 is CASSMDTGGSFYEQYF. Written as DNA, the CDR3 is TGTGCCAGTAGTATGGATACAGGGGGCAGCTTTTACGAGCAGTACTTC.

The chain recombines TRBV11-2 with TRBJ2-6; D unresolved. Deletions cut 1 base from V and 0 bases from J, with 4 bases between. Germline CDR1 reads SGHAT; CDR2 reads FQNNGV. The CDR3 spans 15 residues. CDR3 nucleotide sequence: TGTGCCAGCAGCTTAGCAGACTCTGGGGCCAACGTCCTGACTTTC. Its protein is CASSLADSGANVLTF.

The CDR3 here is CASSEGGRVWNEQFF. The CDR3 DNA is TGCGCCAGCAGTGAGGGCGGGAGGGTGTGGAATGAGCAGTTCTTC. V usage is TRBV10-1 and J usage is TRBJ2-1; 9 bases map to TRBD2. The CDR3 length is 15 residues. Germline V lookup: CDR1 WNHNN, CDR2 SYGVQD (reference sequence). With V trimmed by 2 bases and J by 7 bases, 6 bases remained unmatched.

This chain uses TRBV28 with TRBJ2-7, with D perhaps TRBD1 (5 bases). Trimming left V 3 bases short and J 4 bases short, with 7 bases between. The V gene's germline CDR1 is MDHEN and CDR2 SYDVKM. This CDR3 comprises 12 residues. CDR3 amino acids: CASSFSGYEQYF. The DNA for the CDR3 is TGTGCCAGCAGTTTTTCAGGGTACGAGCAGTACTTC. The entire variable domain, with the rest obtained from reference TRBV28 and TRBJ2-7, is as follows: DVKVTQSSRYLVKRTGEKVFLECVQDMDHENMFWYRQDPGLGLRLIYFSYDVKMKEKGDIPEGYSVSREKKERFSLILESASTNQTSMYLCASSFSGYEQYFGPGTRLTVT.

This clone has a handful of counts. V and J are TRBV6-4 and TRBJ1-2; the D gene is possibly TRBD1 (5 bases). The V gene lost 3 bases and the J gene lost 4 bases, with 18 bases spanning the gap. The V gene's germline CDR1 is MRHNA and CDR2 SNTAGT. This CDR3 spans 16 amino acids. In nucleotides, the CDR3 is TGTGCCAGCAGTGAAATTGGGGGGGTCTCGAGCTATGGCTACACCTTC. Translated: CASSEIGGVSSYGYTF.

The rearrangement uses TRBV2 and TRBJ2-7, with 10 bases matching TRBD2. CDR1 is SNHLY, CDR2 FYNNEI, per germline. After removal of 6 bases from V and 6 bases from J, the junction contained 8 bases not matched to a gene. The CDR3 loop spans 14 amino acids. The CDR3 DNA reads as TGTGCCAGCAGGCAAAGGACTAGCGGTGGCGAGCAGTACTTC. Translating it yields CASRQRTSGGEQYF.